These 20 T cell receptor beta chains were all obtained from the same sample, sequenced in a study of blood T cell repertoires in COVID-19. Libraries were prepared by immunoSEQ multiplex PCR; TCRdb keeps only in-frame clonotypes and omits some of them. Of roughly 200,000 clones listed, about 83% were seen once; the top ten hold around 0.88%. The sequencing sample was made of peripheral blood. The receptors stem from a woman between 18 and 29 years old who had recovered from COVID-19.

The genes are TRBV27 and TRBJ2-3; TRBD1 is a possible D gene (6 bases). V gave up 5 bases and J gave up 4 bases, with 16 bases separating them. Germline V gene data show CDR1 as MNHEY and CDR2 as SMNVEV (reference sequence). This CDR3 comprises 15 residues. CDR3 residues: CASSVYRDGADTQYF. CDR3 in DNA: TGTGCCAGCAGTGTTTACAGGGATGGGGCAGATACGCAGTATTTT.

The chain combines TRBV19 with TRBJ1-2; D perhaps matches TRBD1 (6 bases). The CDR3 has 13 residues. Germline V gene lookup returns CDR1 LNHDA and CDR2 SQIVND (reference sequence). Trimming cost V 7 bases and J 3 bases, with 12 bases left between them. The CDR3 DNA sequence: TGTGCCAGTAAAGGACAGAGTTACTATGGCTACACCTTC. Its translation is CASKGQSYYGYTF.

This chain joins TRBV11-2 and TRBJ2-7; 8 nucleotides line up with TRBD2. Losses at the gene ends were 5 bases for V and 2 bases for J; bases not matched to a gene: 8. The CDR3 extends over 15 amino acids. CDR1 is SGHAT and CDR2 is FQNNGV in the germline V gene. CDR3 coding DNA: TGTGCCAGCAGCCCTAGCAGCGGGGGACCCTACGAGCAGTACGTC. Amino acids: CASSPSSGGPYEQYV.

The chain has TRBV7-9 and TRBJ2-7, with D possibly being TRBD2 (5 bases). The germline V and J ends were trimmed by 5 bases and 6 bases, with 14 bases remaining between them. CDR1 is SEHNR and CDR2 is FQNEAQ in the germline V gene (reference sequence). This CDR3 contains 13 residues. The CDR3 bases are TGTGCCAGCAGCCAGGACCTAGGGAGCGAGCAGTACGTC. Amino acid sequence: CASSQDLGSEQYV.

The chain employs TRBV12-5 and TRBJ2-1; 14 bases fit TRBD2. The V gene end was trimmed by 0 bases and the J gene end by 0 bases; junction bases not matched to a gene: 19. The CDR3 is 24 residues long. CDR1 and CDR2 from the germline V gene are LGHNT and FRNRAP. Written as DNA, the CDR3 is TGTGCTAGTGGTTTGGTTACGGGACTAGCGGGAGTCGTTCAGGGGGACTTCTCCTACAATGAGCAGTTCTTC. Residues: CASGLVTGLAGVVQGDFSYNEQFF.

CDR3 residues: CASSDSTANYGYTF. The CDR3 region has the DNA TGTGCCAGCAGTGATAGCACGGCTAACTATGGCTACACCTTC. The chain has TRBV2 and TRBJ1-2; unclear D gene. The CDR3 contains 14 residues. The germline gives CDR1 SNHLY, CDR2 FYNNEI. V lost 3 bases, J lost 0 bases, and 8 bases lay in between.

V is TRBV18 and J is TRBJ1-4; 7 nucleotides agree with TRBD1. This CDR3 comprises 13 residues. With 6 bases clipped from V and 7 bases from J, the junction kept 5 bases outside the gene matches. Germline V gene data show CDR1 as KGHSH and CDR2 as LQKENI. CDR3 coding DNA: TGTGCCAGCTCGCCGCAGGGGGTTGAAAAACTGTTTTTT. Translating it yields CASSPQGVEKLFF.

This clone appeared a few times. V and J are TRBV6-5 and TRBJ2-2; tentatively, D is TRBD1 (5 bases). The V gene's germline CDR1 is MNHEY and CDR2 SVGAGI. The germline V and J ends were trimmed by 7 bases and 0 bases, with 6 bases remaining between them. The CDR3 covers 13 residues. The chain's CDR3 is CASKTANTGELFF. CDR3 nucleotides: TGTGCCAGCAAGACAGCGAACACCGGGGAGCTGTTTTTT.

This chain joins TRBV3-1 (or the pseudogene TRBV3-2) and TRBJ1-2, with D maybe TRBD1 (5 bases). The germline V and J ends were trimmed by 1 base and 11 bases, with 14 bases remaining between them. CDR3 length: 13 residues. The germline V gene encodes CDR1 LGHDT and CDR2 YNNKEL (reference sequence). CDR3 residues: CASSQGGTVLYTF. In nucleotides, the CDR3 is TGTGCCAGCAGCCAAGGCGGGACGGTCCTGTACACCTTC.

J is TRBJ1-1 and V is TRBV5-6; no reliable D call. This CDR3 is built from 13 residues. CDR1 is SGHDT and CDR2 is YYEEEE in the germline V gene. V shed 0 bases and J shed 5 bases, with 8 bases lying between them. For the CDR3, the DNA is TGTGCCAGCAGCTTGGGGAGCGATACTGAAGCTTTCTTT. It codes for CASSLGSDTEAFF. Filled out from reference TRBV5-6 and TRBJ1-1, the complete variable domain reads DAGVTQSPTHLIKTRGQQVTLRCSPKSGHDTVSWYQQALGQGPQFIFQYYEEEERQRGNFPDRFSGHQFPNYSSELNVNALLLGDSALYLCASSLGSDTEAFFGQGTRLTVV.

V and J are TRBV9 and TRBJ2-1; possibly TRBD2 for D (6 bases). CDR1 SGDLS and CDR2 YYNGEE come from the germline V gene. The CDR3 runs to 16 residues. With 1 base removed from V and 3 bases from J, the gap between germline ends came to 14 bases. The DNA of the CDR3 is TGTGCCAGCAGCGTAACGGGGGAAACGTTCTACAATGAGCAGTTCTTC. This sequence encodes CASSVTGETFYNEQFF.

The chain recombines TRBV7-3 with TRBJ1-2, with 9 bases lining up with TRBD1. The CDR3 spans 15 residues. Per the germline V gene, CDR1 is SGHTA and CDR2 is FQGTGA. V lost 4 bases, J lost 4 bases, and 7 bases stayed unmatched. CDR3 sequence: CASSSGQGWVYGYTF. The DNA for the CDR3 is TGTGCCAGCAGCTCCGGACAGGGGTGGGTCTATGGCTACACCTTC.

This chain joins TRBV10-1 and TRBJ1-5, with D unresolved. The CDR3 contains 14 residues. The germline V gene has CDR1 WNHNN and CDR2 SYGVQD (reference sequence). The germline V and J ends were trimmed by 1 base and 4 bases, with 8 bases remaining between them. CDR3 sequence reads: CASSEFGGNQPQHF. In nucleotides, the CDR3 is TGCGCCAGCAGTGAGTTTGGCGGTAATCAGCCCCAGCATTTT.

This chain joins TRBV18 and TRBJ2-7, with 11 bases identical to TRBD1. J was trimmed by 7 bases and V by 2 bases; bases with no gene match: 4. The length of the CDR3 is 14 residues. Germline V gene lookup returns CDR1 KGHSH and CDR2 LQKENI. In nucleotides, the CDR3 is TGTGCCAGCTCACCAGTCGGGACAGGGGGTGAGCAGTACTTC. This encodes CASSPVGTGGEQYF. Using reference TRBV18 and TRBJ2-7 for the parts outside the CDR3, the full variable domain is NAGVMQNPRHLVRRRGQEARLRCSPMKGHSHVYWYRQLPEEGLKFMVYLQKENIIDESGMPKERFSAEFPKEGPSILRIQQVVRGDSAAYFCASSPVGTGGEQYFGPGTRLTVT.

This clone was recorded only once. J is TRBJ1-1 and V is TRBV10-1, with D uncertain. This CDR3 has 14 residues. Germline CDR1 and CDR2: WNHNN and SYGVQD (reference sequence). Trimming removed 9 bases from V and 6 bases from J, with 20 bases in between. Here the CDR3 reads CASSDPQEKPEAFF. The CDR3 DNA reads TGCGCCAGTTCAGATCCTCAGGAAAAACCTGAAGCTTTCTTT.

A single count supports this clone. CDR3 DNA sequence: TGTGCCAGCAGCAAATTGGGACAGTGGGGCCCGACGATCACTGAAGCTTTCTTT. It is translated as CASSKLGQWGPTITEAFF. This rearrangement joins TRBV21-1 to TRBJ1-1; the DNA was not compared with TRBD1, the D call given in the table. TRBV21-1 corresponds to a pseudogene. The CDR3 contains 18 residues.

The CDR3 DNA follows: TGTGCCAGCAGCCCTCGGGGAGCGGGAGTAACCCGGGGTGAGCAGTTCTTC. It codes for CASSPRGAGVTRGEQFF. V usage is TRBV7-3 and J usage is TRBJ2-1, with 8 bases that match TRBD2. CDR3 size: 17 residues. Germline V gives CDR1 SGHTA, CDR2 FQGTGA. V was clipped by 5 bases and J by 9 bases; unmatched bases: 18.

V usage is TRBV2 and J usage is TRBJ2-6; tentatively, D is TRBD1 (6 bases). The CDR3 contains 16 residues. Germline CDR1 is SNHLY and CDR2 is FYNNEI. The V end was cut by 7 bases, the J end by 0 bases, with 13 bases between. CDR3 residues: CASTTRGLSGANVLTF. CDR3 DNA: TGTGCCAGCACCACCAGGGGCCTCTCTGGGGCCAACGTCCTGACTTTC.

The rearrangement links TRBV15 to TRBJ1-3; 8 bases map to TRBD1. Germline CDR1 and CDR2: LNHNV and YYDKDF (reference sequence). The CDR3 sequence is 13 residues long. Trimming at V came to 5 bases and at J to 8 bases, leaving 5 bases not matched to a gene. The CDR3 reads CATSQDRGDTIYF. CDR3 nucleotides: TGTGCCACCAGCCAAGACAGGGGAGACACCATATATTTT.

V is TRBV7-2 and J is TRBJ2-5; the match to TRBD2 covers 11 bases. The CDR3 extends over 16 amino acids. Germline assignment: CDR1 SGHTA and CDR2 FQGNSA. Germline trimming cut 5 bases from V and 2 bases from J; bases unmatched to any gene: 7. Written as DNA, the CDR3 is TGTGCCAGCAGCCCGCGGGCTAGCGGGAGGCAAGAGACCCAGTACTTC. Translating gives CASSPRASGRQETQYF.